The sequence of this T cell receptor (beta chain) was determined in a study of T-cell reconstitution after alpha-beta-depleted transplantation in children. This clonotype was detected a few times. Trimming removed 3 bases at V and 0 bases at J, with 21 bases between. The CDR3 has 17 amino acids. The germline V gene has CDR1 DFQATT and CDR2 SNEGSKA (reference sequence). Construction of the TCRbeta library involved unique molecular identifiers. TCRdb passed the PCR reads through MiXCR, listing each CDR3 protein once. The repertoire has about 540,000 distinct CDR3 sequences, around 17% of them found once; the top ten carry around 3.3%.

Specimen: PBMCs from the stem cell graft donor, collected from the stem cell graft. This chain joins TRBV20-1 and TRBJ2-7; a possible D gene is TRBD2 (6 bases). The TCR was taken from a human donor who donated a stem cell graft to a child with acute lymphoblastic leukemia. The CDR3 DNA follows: TGCAGTGCTAGTGGGGGTGTCATAGCGGTCCGCTCCTACGAGCAGTACTTC. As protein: CSASGGVIAVRSYEQYF.